Listed below are T cell receptor beta chains from one sample, sequenced in a study of monozygotic twins with inflammatory bowel disease. Each CDR3 protein gets one entry in TCRdb, which reprocessed the 5' RACE reads and gives no DNA. Here the sample table reports about 380,000 distinct CDR3 sequences. Sequenced: blood. These receptors were taken from a human donor with ulcerative colitis or Crohn's disease, or a healthy co-twin of an affected twin (not recorded which). Both conserved end residues are part of each CDR3.

V	J	CDR3
TRBV6-4	TRBJ2-3	CASSDSQGPSTDTQYF
TRBV11-3	TRBJ2-4	CASSLSSGGGGYIQYF
TRBV20-1	TRBJ2-3	CSARDPRLAGGKGTDTQYF
TRBV5-1	TRBJ2-3	CASSLDGGGTDTQYF
TRBV4-3	TRBJ1-3	CASSQQPSGNTIYF
TRBV7-9	TRBJ1-1	CASRKEQKTITEAFF
TRBV3-1	TRBJ2-5	CASSQVQNQETQYF
TRBV7-8	TRBJ1-1	CASSRGLSDTEAFF
TRBV4-2	TRBJ1-1	CASNQDGGHRKAEAFF
TRBV18	TRBJ2-5	CASSATEETQYF
TRBV3-1	TRBJ2-1	CASSQTHNEQFF
TRBV11-2	TRBJ2-1	CASSFDTSGGDSYNEQFF
TRBV7-9	TRBJ1-1	CASSLAAPSNTEAFF
TRBV12-3/TRBV12-4	TRBJ2-3	CASSSSSAGTQYF
TRBV2	TRBJ1-1	CASSKNGGGNTEAFF
TRBV24-1	TRBJ2-3	CATSDQLVSGSTDTQYF
TRBV27	TRBJ1-2	CASSLIRESGYTF
TRBV24-1	TRBJ1-2	CATSDEDGGGYTF
TRBV7-2	TRBJ2-5	CASSGTSGGVETQYF
TRBV12-3/TRBV12-4	TRBJ2-7	CASSARQGRNSYEQYF
TRBV10-3	TRBJ2-5	CAISPAQETQYF
TRBV29-1	TRBJ2-3	CSVEDLRGDTQYF